This entry describes one T cell receptor beta chain. What it binds is unknown. The V gene end was trimmed by 6 bases and the J gene end by 4 bases; junction bases not matched to a gene: 9. Germline CDR1 reads MNHEY; CDR2 reads SVGEGT. The CDR3 consists of 15 residues. The data were taken from a study of type 1 regulatory T cells. TCRdb used MiXCR to reprocess the reads, holding one entry per CDR3 protein. This sample has about 62,000 distinct CDR3 sequences, with 62% found just once. Sequencing input: cultured non-Tr1 T cells, either the whole culture or a sorted T cell fraction (not recorded which). This chain joins TRBV6-2 or TRBV6-3 and TRBJ2-7; 10 bases are shared with TRBD2. The TCR originated in a human donor in good health. CDR3 nucleotide sequence: TGTGCCAGCAGGTCGAGAGCGGGAGGGCCGTACGAGCAGTACTTC. Translated: CASRSRAGGPYEQYF.